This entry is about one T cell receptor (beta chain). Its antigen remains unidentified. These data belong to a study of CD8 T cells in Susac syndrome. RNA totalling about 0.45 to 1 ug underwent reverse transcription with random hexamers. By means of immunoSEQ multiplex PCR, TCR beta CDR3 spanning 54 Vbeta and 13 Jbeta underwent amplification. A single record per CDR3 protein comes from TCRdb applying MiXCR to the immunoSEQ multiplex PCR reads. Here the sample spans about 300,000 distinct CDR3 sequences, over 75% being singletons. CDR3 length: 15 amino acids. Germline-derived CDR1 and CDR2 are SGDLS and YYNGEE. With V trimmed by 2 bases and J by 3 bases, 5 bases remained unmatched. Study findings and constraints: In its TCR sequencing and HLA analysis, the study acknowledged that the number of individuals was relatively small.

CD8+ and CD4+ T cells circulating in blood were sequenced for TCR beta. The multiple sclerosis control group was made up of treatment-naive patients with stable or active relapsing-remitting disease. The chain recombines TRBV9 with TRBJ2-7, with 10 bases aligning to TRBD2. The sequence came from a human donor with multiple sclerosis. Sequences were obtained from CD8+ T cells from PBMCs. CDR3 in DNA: TGTGCCAGCAGCGTTGGGACTAGCGTTAACTACGAGCAGTACTTC. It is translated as CASSVGTSVNYEQYF.